A selection of T cell receptor beta chains follows, all from one sample in a study of HIV-infected patients and healthy controls. MiXCR, run by TCRdb on the 5' RACE reads, gives a single entry per CDR3 protein. The sample records 50,000 to 80,000 distinct CDR3 sequences, about a fifth being singletons. What was sequenced was CD4+ T cells from blood. The source is a human donor in good health. CDR3s include the opening cysteine and the closing phenylalanine or tryptophan. Fields, in order: clone size, J gene, D gene, V gene, CDR3 protein, CDR3 DNA. The D gene is left open where the match is weak. Clone size is not always given. Where it is, it says once, few, many or a class for expanded clones.

clone_size: many
j_call: TRBJ2-1
d_call: TRBD2
v_call: TRBV6-5
cdr3_aa: CASSYSGSSYNEQFF
cdr3_nt: TGTGCCAGCAGTTACAGCGGGAGCTCCTACAATGAGCAGTTCTTC

clone_size: .
j_call: TRBJ1-1
d_call: TRBD1
v_call: TRBV3-1
cdr3_aa: CASSQVYRGANTEAFF
cdr3_nt: TGTGCCAGCAGCCAAGTCTACAGGGGGGCGAACACTGAAGCTTTCTTT

clone_size: few
j_call: TRBJ1-3
d_call: .
v_call: TRBV7-9
cdr3_aa: CASSPASSRSGNTIYF
cdr3_nt: TGTGCCAGCAGCCCAGCCTCAAGTCGCTCTGGAAACACCATATATTTT

clone_size: many
j_call: TRBJ2-5
d_call: .
v_call: TRBV6-2/TRBV6-3
cdr3_aa: CASSYLPVEADQETQYF
cdr3_nt: TGTGCCAGCAGTTATCTCCCAGTAGAGGCAGACCAAGAGACCCAGTACTTC

clone_size: .
j_call: TRBJ1-3
d_call: .
v_call: TRBV19
cdr3_aa: CASSISAGNSGNTIYF
cdr3_nt: TGTGCCAGTAGTATCTCCGCAGGGAACTCTGGAAACACCATATATTTT

clone_size: .
j_call: TRBJ1-2
d_call: TRBD1
v_call: TRBV4-1
cdr3_aa: CASSQAGQGLVGYTF
cdr3_nt: TGCGCCAGCAGCCAAGCCGGACAGGGGCTTGTTGGCTACACCTTC

clone_size: .
j_call: TRBJ1-1
d_call: .
v_call: TRBV6-2/TRBV6-3
cdr3_aa: CASRRGGFGAFF
cdr3_nt: TGTGCCAGCAGGAGGGGGGGTTTTGGCGCTTTCTTT

clone_size: .
j_call: TRBJ2-6
d_call: TRBD1
v_call: TRBV6-5
cdr3_aa: CASSPGTGFSGANVLTF
cdr3_nt: TGTGCCAGCAGTCCCGGGACAGGGTTCTCTGGGGCCAACGTCCTGACTTTC

clone_size: many
j_call: TRBJ1-5
d_call: TRBD1
v_call: TRBV27
cdr3_aa: CATGITGVQPQHF
cdr3_nt: TGTGCCACCGGGATCACAGGGGTTCAGCCCCAGCATTTT

clone_size: many
j_call: TRBJ2-7
d_call: .
v_call: TRBV18
cdr3_aa: CASSPLGRSYEQYF
cdr3_nt: TGTGCCAGCTCGCCCCTTGGCCGGTCCTACGAGCAGTACTTC

clone_size: few
j_call: TRBJ2-3
d_call: TRBD1
v_call: TRBV10-2
cdr3_aa: CASSEVDRSRTDTQYF
cdr3_nt: TGCGCCAGCAGTGAGGTGGACAGGTCTAGGACAGATACGCAGTATTTT

clone_size: many
j_call: TRBJ2-3
d_call: .
v_call: TRBV10-2
cdr3_aa: CASSGPGRSADTQYF
cdr3_nt: TGCGCCAGCAGCGGGCCAGGCCGATCGGCAGATACGCAGTATTTT

clone_size: .
j_call: TRBJ1-1
d_call: .
v_call: TRBV11-1
cdr3_aa: CASSFGREGAFF
cdr3_nt: TGTGCCAGCAGCTTTGGCAGGGAGGGTGCTTTCTTT